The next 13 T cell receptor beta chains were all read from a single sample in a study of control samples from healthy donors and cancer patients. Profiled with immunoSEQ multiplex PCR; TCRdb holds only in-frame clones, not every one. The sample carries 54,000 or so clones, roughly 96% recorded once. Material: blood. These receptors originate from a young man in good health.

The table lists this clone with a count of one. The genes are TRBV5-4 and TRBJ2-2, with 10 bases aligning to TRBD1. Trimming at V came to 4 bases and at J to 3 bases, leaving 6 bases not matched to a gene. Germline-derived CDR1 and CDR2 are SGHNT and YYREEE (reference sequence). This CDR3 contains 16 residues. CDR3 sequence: CASSPRTGGHTGELFF. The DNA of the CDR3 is TGTGCCAGCAGCCCCCGGACAGGGGGGCACACCGGGGAGCTGTTTTTT.

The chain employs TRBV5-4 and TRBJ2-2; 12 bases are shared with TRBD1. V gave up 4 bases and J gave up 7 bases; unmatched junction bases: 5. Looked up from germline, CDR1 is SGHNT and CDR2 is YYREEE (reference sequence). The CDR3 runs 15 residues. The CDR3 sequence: CASSLRDRGRGELFF. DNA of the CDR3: TGTGCCAGCAGCCTCCGGGACAGGGGGCGCGGGGAGCTGTTTTTT.

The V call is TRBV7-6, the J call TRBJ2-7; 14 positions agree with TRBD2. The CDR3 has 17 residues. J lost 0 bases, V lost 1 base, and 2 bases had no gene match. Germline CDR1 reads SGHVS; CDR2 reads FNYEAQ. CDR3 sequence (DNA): TGTGCCAGCAGCTTAGGACTAGCGGGAGGGCTCTCCTACGAGCAGTACTTC. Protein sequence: CASSLGLAGGLSYEQYF.

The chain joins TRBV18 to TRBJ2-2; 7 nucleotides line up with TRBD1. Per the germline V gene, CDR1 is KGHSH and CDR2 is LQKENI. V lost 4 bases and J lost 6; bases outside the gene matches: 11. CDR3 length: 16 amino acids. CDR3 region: CASSLRQGRRPGELFF. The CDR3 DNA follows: TGTGCCAGCTCACTCAGACAGGGAAGGCGTCCCGGGGAGCTGTTTTTT.

CDR3 in amino acids: CASSETSGRETQYF. In nucleotides, the CDR3 is TGTGCCAGCAGCGAAACTAGCGGGAGAGAGACCCAGTACTTC. The chain is built from TRBV9 and TRBJ2-5; 11 bases agree with TRBD2. V dropped 3 bases and J dropped 4; count of bases not matched to a gene: 2. CDR3 length: 14 amino acids. Germline loops: CDR1 SGDLS, CDR2 YYNGEE. The entire variable domain, with the rest obtained from reference TRBV9 and TRBJ2-5, is as follows: DSGVTQTPKHLITATGQRVTLRCSPRSGDLSVYWYQQSLDQGLQFLIQYYNGEERAKGNILERFSAQQFPDLHSELNLSSLELGDSALYFCASSETSGRETQYFGPGTRLLVL.

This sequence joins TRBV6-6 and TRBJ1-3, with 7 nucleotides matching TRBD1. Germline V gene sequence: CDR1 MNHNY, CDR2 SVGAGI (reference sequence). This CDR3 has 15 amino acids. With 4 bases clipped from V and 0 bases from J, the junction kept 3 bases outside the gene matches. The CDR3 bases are TGTGCCAGCAGTTCCCGGGACAGCTCTGGAAACACCATATATTTT. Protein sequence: CASSSRDSSGNTIYF.

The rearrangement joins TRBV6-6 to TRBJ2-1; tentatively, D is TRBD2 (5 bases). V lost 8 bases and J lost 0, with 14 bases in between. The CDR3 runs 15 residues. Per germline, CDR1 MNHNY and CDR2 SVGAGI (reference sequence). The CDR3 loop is CASQEAESSYNEQFF. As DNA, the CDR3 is TGTGCCAGCCAGGAAGCGGAGAGCTCCTACAATGAGCAGTTCTTC.

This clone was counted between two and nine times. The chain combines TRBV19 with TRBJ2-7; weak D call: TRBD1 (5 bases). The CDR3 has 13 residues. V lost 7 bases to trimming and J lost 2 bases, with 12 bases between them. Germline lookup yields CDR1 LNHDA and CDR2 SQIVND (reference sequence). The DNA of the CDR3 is TGTGCCAGTAAGTTCAGGGTGACCTACGAGCAGTACTTC. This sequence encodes CASKFRVTYEQYF.

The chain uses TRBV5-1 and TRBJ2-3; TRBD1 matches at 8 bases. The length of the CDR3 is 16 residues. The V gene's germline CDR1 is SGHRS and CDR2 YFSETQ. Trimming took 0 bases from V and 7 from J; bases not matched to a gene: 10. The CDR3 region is CASSLVRTGPENTQYF. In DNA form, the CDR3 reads TGCGCCAGCAGCTTGGTTCGGACAGGGCCCGAAAATACGCAGTATTTT.

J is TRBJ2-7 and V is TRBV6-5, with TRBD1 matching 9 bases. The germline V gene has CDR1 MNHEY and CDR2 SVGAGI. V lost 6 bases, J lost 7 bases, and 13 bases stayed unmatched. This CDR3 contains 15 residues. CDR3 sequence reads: CASSGTGNLLVEQYF. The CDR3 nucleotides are TGTGCCAGCAGCGGGACAGGGAACCTCCTGGTTGAGCAGTACTTC.

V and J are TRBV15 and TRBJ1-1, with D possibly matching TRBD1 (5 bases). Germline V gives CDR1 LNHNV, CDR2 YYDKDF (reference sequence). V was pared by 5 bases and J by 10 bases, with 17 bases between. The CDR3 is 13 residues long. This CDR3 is CATSRQDGGGAFF. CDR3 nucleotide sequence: TGTGCCACCAGCCGACAAGATGGGGGGGGAGCTTTCTTT.

CDR3 region: CASSPTSGTGTDTQYF. The CDR3 DNA follows: TGTGCCAGCTCACCGACTTCCGGGACAGGGACAGATACGCAGTATTTT. This chain uses TRBV18 with TRBJ2-3, with TRBD1 identical over 9 bases. Germline V lookup: CDR1 KGHSH, CDR2 LQKENI. The CDR3 length is 16 residues. V gave up 3 bases and J gave up 3 bases; unmatched junction bases: 7. Full variable domain (rest looked up from reference TRBV18 and TRBJ2-3): NAGVMQNPRHLVRRRGQEARLRCSPMKGHSHVYWYRQLPEEGLKFMVYLQKENIIDESGMPKERFSAEFPKEGPSILRIQQVVRGDSAAYFCASSPTSGTGTDTQYFGPGTRLTVL.

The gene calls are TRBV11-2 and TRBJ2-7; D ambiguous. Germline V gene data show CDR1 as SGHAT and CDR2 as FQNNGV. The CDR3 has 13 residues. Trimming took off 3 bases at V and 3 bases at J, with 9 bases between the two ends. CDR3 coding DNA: TGTGCCAGCAGCTTCGACCCTTACTACGAGCAGTACTTC. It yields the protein CASSFDPYYEQYF.